What follows are 14 T cell receptor beta chains derived from one specimen sequenced in a study of shared clonotypes between healthy human individuals. TCRdb keeps only in-frame clones here, not all; method: immunoSEQ multiplex PCR. This sample has around 2,000,000 clones, with just under 95% found just once. Naive CD8 cells comprised CD45RO-negative, CCR7-positively selected cells, excluding terminally differentiated effector memory CD45RA+ cells. The sample was naive CD8+ T cells sorted from blood. The receptors come from a young man in good health.

The chain couples TRBV4-3 to TRBJ2-1; TRBD1 matches at 9 bases. The CDR3 totals 14 residues. Trimming at V came to 6 bases and at J to 8 bases, leaving 8 bases not matched to a gene. CDR1 is LGHNA, CDR2 YSLEER, per germline. CDR3 in amino acids: CASSPGTGLHEQFF. Written as DNA, the CDR3 is TGCGCCAGCAGTCCCGGGACAGGGCTTCATGAGCAGTTCTTC.

V usage is TRBV27 and J usage is TRBJ2-6; 8 bases are a match to TRBD1. CDR1 is MNHEY, CDR2 SMNVEV, per germline (reference sequence). V trimming: 4 bases; J trimming: 0 bases; junction bases outside the gene matches: 5. The CDR3 runs to 17 residues. CDR3 bases: TGTGCCAGCAGTTCTCGACAGGGGAACTCTGGGGCCAACGTCCTGACTTTC. Protein sequence: CASSSRQGNSGANVLTF. The full variable domain, completed using reference TRBV27 and TRBJ2-6, is EAQVTQNPRYLITVTGKKLTVTCSQNMNHEYMSWYRQDPGLGLRQIYYSMNVEVTDKGDVPEGYKVSRKEKRNFPLILESPSPNQTSLYFCASSSRQGNSGANVLTFGAGSRLTVL.

Concerning this clone: This sample also contains other DNA sequences that code for the same CDR3. This chain links TRBV9 with TRBJ2-2; D remains unclear. Germline-derived CDR1 and CDR2 are SGDLS and YYNGEE. This CDR3 has 13 residues. V lost 1 base to trimming and J lost 4 bases, with 5 bases between them. The CDR3 region is CASSVSGTGELFF. CDR3 in DNA: TGTGCCAGCAGCGTATCGGGCACCGGGGAGCTGTTTTTT.

For this clone: The sample contains more than one DNA sequence encoding this CDR3. V is TRBV6-1 and J is TRBJ2-1; 14 nucleotides align to TRBD2. Trimming at V came to 3 bases and at J to 3 bases, leaving 4 bases not matched to a gene. Germline V lookup: CDR1 MNHNS, CDR2 SASEGT. This CDR3 is built from 17 residues. In nucleotides, the CDR3 is TGTGCCAGCAGTGAGGGACTAGCGGGGGTCCTCTACAATGAGCAGTTCTTC. As protein: CASSEGLAGVLYNEQFF.

The rearrangement uses TRBV27 and TRBJ1-2; 7 bases are a match to TRBD1. Per the germline V gene, CDR1 is MNHEY and CDR2 is SMNVEV (reference sequence). J lost 7 bases, V lost 4 bases, and 6 bases had no gene match. This CDR3 has 13 amino acids. The CDR3 here is CASSYQTGFGYTF. CDR3 DNA sequence: TGTGCCAGCAGTTACCAGACAGGGTTTGGCTACACCTTC.

This rearrangement joins TRBV27 to TRBJ2-7, with D possibly matching TRBD1 (6 bases). Germline V gene lookup returns CDR1 MNHEY and CDR2 SMNVEV (reference sequence). This CDR3 has 17 residues. Trimming pared 3 bases from V and 4 bases from J, leaving 22 bases between. CDR3 protein: CASSLSRGQGGRYEQYF. CDR3 bases: TGTGCCAGCAGTTTGAGCAGGGGCCAGGGTGGGAGATACGAGCAGTACTTC.

This clone was seen once. The chain couples TRBV20-1 to TRBJ2-4; D is unresolved. Looked up from germline, CDR1 is DFQATT and CDR2 is SNEGSKA (reference sequence). This CDR3 spans 11 amino acids. V was trimmed by 0 bases and J by 8 bases, leaving 5 bases between them. The CDR3 sequence is CSARDGHIQYF. As DNA, the CDR3 is TGCAGTGCTAGAGATGGACACATTCAGTACTTC.

On this clone: Given a much more abundant clone one base away, this may be a read error. Other DNA sequences from this sample encode an identical CDR3 as well. The chain is built from TRBV27 and TRBJ1-5; D gene unclear. Germline CDR1 reads MNHEY; CDR2 reads SMNVEV (reference sequence). The CDR3 has 13 amino acids. V lost 3 bases and J lost 4, with 7 bases in between. DNA of the CDR3: TGTGCCAGCAGTTTGGGGAGGAATCAGCCCCAGCATTTT. The encoded protein is CASSLGRNQPQHF.

The rearrangement joins TRBV5-4 to TRBJ2-7; 11 nucleotides align to TRBD1. The V and J ends lost 4 bases and 5 bases, in that order; junction bases with no gene match: 11. CDR3 length equals 16 residues. Germline lookup yields CDR1 SGHNT and CDR2 YYREEE (reference sequence). The CDR3 sequence: CASSDGTGGGGDEQYF. The CDR3 DNA follows: TGTGCCAGCAGCGACGGGACAGGGGGAGGCGGCGACGAGCAGTACTTC.

The V call is TRBV7-6, the J call TRBJ2-5; unclear D gene. This CDR3 is 15 amino acids long. V was cut by 5 bases and J by 2 bases, with 15 bases left in between. The V gene's germline CDR1 is SGHVS and CDR2 FNYEAQ. The CDR3 reads CASSKKVSPQETQYF. The CDR3 DNA reads as TGTGCCAGCAGCAAAAAGGTCTCCCCACAAGAGACCCAGTACTTC. Complete variable domain (other parts from reference TRBV7-6 and TRBJ2-5): GAGVSQSPRYKVTKRGQDVALRCDPISGHVSLYWYRQALGQGPEFLTYFNYEAQQDKSGLPNDRFSAERPEGSISTLTIQRTEQRDSAMYRCASSKKVSPQETQYFGPGTRLLVL.

This clone came up a few times. The chain has TRBV5-1 and TRBJ2-7; possibly TRBD1 for D (5 bases). CDR3 length equals 14 residues. In germline, CDR1 is SGHRS, CDR2 YFSETQ. Trimming removed 1 base from V and 4 bases from J, with 12 bases in between. The CDR3 region has the DNA TGCGCCAGCAGCTTGAATCAGGGTGTGTACGAGCAGTACTTC. Protein sequence: CASSLNQGVYEQYF.

On this clone itself: Other DNA sequences of this sample code for an identical CDR3. The chain is built from TRBV27 and TRBJ2-3; no clear D. With 1 base removed from V and 3 bases from J, the gap between germline ends came to 8 bases. CDR1 and CDR2 (germline): MNHEY, SMNVEV (reference sequence). This CDR3 contains 14 residues. CDR3 nucleotide sequence: TGTGCCAGCAGTTTATGGGGTGTGACAGATACGCAGTATTTT. This encodes CASSLWGVTDTQYF.

In the case of this clone: This specimen includes other DNA sequences encoding the same CDR3. This CDR3 reads CASSPTGYEQYF. The CDR3 bases are TGTGCCAGCAGCCCGACAGGTTACGAGCAGTACTTC. The chain carries TRBV7-6 and TRBJ2-7, with D perhaps TRBD1 (6 bases). Trimming stripped 5 bases from V and 4 bases from J, with 9 bases between. The CDR3 covers 12 residues. The germline V gene has CDR1 SGHVS and CDR2 FNYEAQ.

This clone appeared once. V usage is TRBV7-9 and J usage is TRBJ2-3; TRBD2 matches at 7 bases. Germline loops: CDR1 SEHNR, CDR2 FQNEAQ (reference sequence). J lost 6 bases, V lost 2 bases, and 8 bases had no gene match. The CDR3 loop spans 15 amino acids. The CDR3 coding sequence is TGTGCCAGCAGCTTACAACTAGCGACCCGGGATACGCAGTATTTT. Amino acid sequence: CASSLQLATRDTQYF.